A selection of T cell receptor beta chains follows, all from one sample in a study of cytomegalovirus exposure and HLA in healthy donors. Repertoires were generated with immunoSEQ multiplex PCR, while TCRdb's copy carries only in-frame clones and drops some. Among approximately 200,000 clones listed, 75% to 90% were seen once. The sequenced sample consisted of PBMCs. The receptors stem from a woman in her fifties or sixties in good health and CMV-seropositive. Each CDR3 is given with its conserved first and last residue. The order of the fields is J gene, clone size, V gene, D gene, CDR3 protein, CDR3 DNA. A D gene is named only where the DNA matches it firmly. Only part of the rows carry a size: once, few, many, or a class if the clone is expanded.

J: TRBJ2-1
size: -
V: TRBV18
D: -
CDR3: CASSPPSVTTRYNEQFF
DNA: TGTGCCAGCTCACCACCGTCGGTTACTACTCGCTACAATGAGCAGTTCTTC

J: TRBJ2-3
size: -
V: TRBV5-1
D: -
CDR3: CASSPQGRDTQYF
DNA: TGCGCCAGCAGCCCACAGGGTAGAGATACGCAGTATTTT

J: TRBJ2-7
size: -
V: TRBV2
D: -
CDR3: CASSRETGSYEQYF
DNA: TGTGCCAGCAGCCGAGAGACAGGCTCCTACGAGCAGTACTTC

J: TRBJ2-5
size: -
V: TRBV7-9
D: -
CDR3: CASSFHTGQETQYF
DNA: TGTGCCAGCAGCTTTCATACGGGACAAGAGACCCAGTACTTC

J: TRBJ1-2
size: -
V: TRBV7-2
D: TRBD1
CDR3: CASSLRTGQGNYGYTF
DNA: TGTGCCAGCAGCTTAAGGACGGGACAGGGAAACTATGGCTACACCTTC

J: TRBJ1-4
size: -
V: TRBV30
D: -
CDR3: CAWSRPGTRNEKLFF
DNA: TGTGCCTGGAGCCGACCCGGGACACGGAATGAAAAACTGTTTTTT

J: TRBJ2-4
size: -
V: TRBV7-9
D: -
CDR3: CASSFAQTDSQYF
DNA: TGTGCCAGCAGCTTCGCACAAACGGACAGTCAGTACTTC

J: TRBJ2-2
size: -
V: TRBV7-9
D: -
CDR3: CASSLVGRNTGELFF
DNA: TGTGCCAGCAGCTTAGTGGGGAGAAACACCGGGGAGCTGTTTTTT

J: TRBJ2-1
size: -
V: TRBV12-5
D: -
CDR3: CASGGTRSYNEQFF
DNA: TGTGCTAGTGGAGGAACCAGGTCCTACAATGAGCAGTTCTTC

J: TRBJ1-2
size: -
V: TRBV10-3
D: TRBD1
CDR3: CATTDRDGYTF
DNA: TGTGCCACGACGGACAGGGATGGCTACACCTTC

J: TRBJ2-7
size: -
V: TRBV6-1
D: -
CDR3: CASTRANGIYEQYF
DNA: TGTGCCAGCACAAGGGCCAACGGGATCTACGAGCAGTACTTC

J: TRBJ2-3
size: few
V: TRBV10-3
D: -
CDR3: CAISESGGAITDTQYF
DNA: TGTGCCATCAGTGAGTCTGGCGGGGCGATCACAGATACGCAGTATTTT

J: TRBJ2-3
size: -
V: TRBV7-2
D: TRBD2
CDR3: CASSRGTSGRTDTQYF
DNA: TGTGCCAGCAGCCGTGGTACTAGCGGGAGGACAGATACGCAGTATTTT

J: TRBJ2-1
size: -
V: TRBV7-8
D: TRBD2
CDR3: CASSLALTSGSYNEQFF
DNA: TGTGCCAGCAGCTTAGCGCTCACTAGCGGATCCTACAATGAGCAGTTCTTC

J: TRBJ2-7
size: -
V: TRBV10-3
D: -
CDR3: CAISELDEQYF
DNA: TGTGCCATCAGTGAGCTAGACGAGCAGTACTTC

J: TRBJ2-7
size: few
V: TRBV7-9
D: TRBD1
CDR3: CASSDSDRGPYEQYF
DNA: TGTGCCAGCAGCGATTCGGACAGGGGGCCTTACGAGCAGTACTTC

J: TRBJ2-7
size: -
V: TRBV7-7
D: TRBD1
CDR3: CASSVGTGGSYEQYF
DNA: TGTGCCAGCAGCGTAGGGACAGGGGGTTCCTACGAGCAGTACTTC

J: TRBJ1-5
size: -
V: TRBV2
D: -
CDR3: CASSVKGGSNQPQHF
DNA: TGTGCCAGCAGTGTAAAGGGAGGAAGCAATCAGCCCCAGCATTTT

J: TRBJ2-1
size: -
V: TRBV9
D: TRBD2
CDR3: CASSPSGRGFNEQFF
DNA: TGTGCCAGCAGCCCTAGCGGGAGAGGGTTCAATGAGCAGTTCTTC

J: TRBJ2-7
size: few
V: TRBV18
D: TRBD1
CDR3: CASSGTGYEQYF
DNA: TGTGCCAGCTCCGGGACAGGTTATGAGCAGTACTTC

J: TRBJ1-4
size: -
V: TRBV4-3
D: -
CDR3: CASSTRTEFANEKLFF
DNA: TGCGCCAGCAGCACTCGGACAGAATTTGCTAATGAAAAACTGTTTTTT

J: TRBJ1-4
size: -
V: TRBV2
D: -
CDR3: CASSFQGTNEKLFF
DNA: TGTGCCAGCAGTTTCCAGGGGACTAATGAAAAACTGTTTTTT

J: TRBJ1-2
size: -
V: TRBV15
D: TRBD1
CDR3: CATSPRDSYGYTF
DNA: TGTGCCACCTCCCCCCGGGACAGCTATGGCTACACCTTC

J: TRBJ2-1
size: few
V: TRBV5-1
D: TRBD1
CDR3: CASSLAPMGQGSPEQFF
DNA: TGCGCCAGCAGCTTGGCCCCGATGGGACAGGGTAGTCCGGAGCAGTTCTTC

J: TRBJ2-3
size: few
V: TRBV10-3
D: TRBD2
CDR3: CAISEGTSGSTDTQYF
DNA: TGTGCCATCAGTGAAGGGACTAGCGGGAGCACAGATACGCAGTATTTT

J: TRBJ2-1
size: -
V: TRBV7-2
D: -
CDR3: CASSFAGTSREQFF
DNA: TGTGCCAGCAGCTTCGCGGGGACCTCGCGGGAGCAGTTCTTC

J: TRBJ2-7
size: -
V: TRBV18
D: TRBD2
CDR3: CASSPGGGYEQYF
DNA: TGTGCCAGCTCGCCTGGCGGGGGCTACGAGCAGTACTTC

J: TRBJ1-6
size: -
V: TRBV25-1
D: -
CDR3: CASSAGGYNSPLHF
DNA: TGTGCCAGCAGTGCGGGGGGGTATAATTCACCCCTCCACTTT

J: TRBJ2-5
size: -
V: TRBV18
D: TRBD2
CDR3: CASSPPGLAAPEPQYF
DNA: TGTGCCAGCTCACCACCGGGACTAGCGGCGCCGGAGCCCCAGTACTTC

J: TRBJ2-7
size: -
V: TRBV19
D: -
CDR3: CASSIGGQGSYEQYF
DNA: TGTGCCAGTAGTATAGGTGGGCAGGGATCCTACGAGCAGTACTTC

J: TRBJ1-5
size: -
V: TRBV28
D: TRBD1
CDR3: CASSPQRRGQGGRQPQHF
DNA: TGTGCCAGCAGCCCACAGAGGAGGGGACAGGGGGGTCGTCAGCCCCAGCATTTT

J: TRBJ2-3
size: -
V: TRBV7-2
D: -
CDR3: CASSFRLGTQYF
DNA: TGTGCCAGCAGCTTTCGTCTAGGTACGCAGTATTTT

J: TRBJ2-1
size: -
V: TRBV10-1
D: -
CDR3: CASSEGGVPYNEQFF
DNA: TGCGCCAGCAGTGAAGGGGGTGTCCCCTACAATGAGCAGTTCTTC

J: TRBJ2-2
size: -
V: TRBV2
D: -
CDR3: CASSASSPGELFF
DNA: TGTGCCAGTTCGGCTAGCTCTCCCGGGGAGCTGTTTTTT

J: TRBJ2-1
size: few
V: TRBV2
D: -
CDR3: CASKVANEQFF
DNA: TGTGCCAGCAAAGTAGCCAATGAGCAGTTCTTC

J: TRBJ2-1
size: -
V: TRBV9
D: TRBD2
CDR3: CASSNSPGLAGDEQFF
DNA: TGTGCCAGCAGCAATTCACCGGGACTAGCGGGGGATGAGCAGTTCTTC

J: TRBJ2-7
size: -
V: TRBV10-3
D: -
CDR3: CAITEGVSSYEQYF
DNA: TGTGCCATCACCGAGGGGGTTAGCTCCTACGAGCAGTACTTC

J: TRBJ2-5
size: few
V: TRBV7-2
D: -
CDR3: CASSPGLKETQYF
DNA: TGTGCCAGCAGCCCAGGACTTAAAGAGACCCAGTACTTC

J: TRBJ2-2
size: once
V: TRBV4-1
D: -
CDR3: CASSQVPGAGELFF
DNA: TGCGCCAGCAGCCAAGTTCCGGGGGCCGGGGAGCTGTTTTTT

J: TRBJ2-5
size: -
V: TRBV5-6
D: TRBD2
CDR3: CASSLKRGSDQETQYF
DNA: TGTGCCAGCAGCTTGAAGCGGGGATCGGACCAAGAGACCCAGTACTTC

J: TRBJ2-7
size: -
V: TRBV28
D: -
CDR3: CASRPGTPTYEQYF
DNA: TGTGCCAGCAGACCCGGGACACCCACCTACGAGCAGTACTTC

J: TRBJ1-5
size: -
V: TRBV19
D: TRBD1
CDR3: CASSGSGQDRKPQHF
DNA: TGTGCCAGTAGTGGGAGCGGACAGGATCGGAAGCCCCAGCATTTT

J: TRBJ2-1
size: -
V: TRBV6-6
D: TRBD1
CDR3: CASNDRAEVRNEQFF
DNA: TGTGCCAGCAATGACAGGGCGGAGGTGAGGAATGAGCAGTTCTTC